This T cell receptor beta chain came from a study of sequential checkpoint blockade in melanoma. Across the whole study: Patients were randomized 1:1 to nivolumab-then-ipilimumab or ipilimumab-then-nivolumab first-line.

The treatment here: randomized to nivolumab then ipilimumab (arm A) or the reverse (arm B). Profiling relied on immunoSEQ multiplex PCR, and the TCRdb table lists in-frame clones only, not all of them. The sample contains approximately 28,000 clones, under 85% of which appear only once. The germline V and J ends were trimmed by 4 bases and 5 bases, with 14 bases remaining between them. Germline V gene lookup returns CDR1 SEHNR and CDR2 FQNEAQ (reference sequence). The CDR3 contains 15 residues. The sequence came from a human donor with melanoma. The chain uses TRBV7-9 and TRBJ2-2; a possible D gene is TRBD1 (6 bases). The input for sequencing was CD8+ T cells sorted from blood (inferred from file names), taken from a patient given nivolumab and ipilimumab in sequence. CDR3 bases: TGTGCCAGCAGCTATGCGACCGGGACAACCGGGGAGCTGTTTTTT. This sequence encodes CASSYATGTTGELFF.